This TCR beta chain was found in a study of shared clonotypes between healthy human individuals. Study-level information: The cohort had two women and three men, ages 18 to 49.

Germline CDR1 is SGHVS and CDR2 is FQNEAQ. The CDR3 comprises 13 residues, both ends counted. Using immunoSEQ multiplex PCR, the repertoire was profiled, and TCRdb retains in-frame clones only, with some absent. The data show 450,000 to 600,000 clones, 79% seen once. With respect to this clone: Without the conserved terminal phenylalanine or tryptophan, this CDR3 likely stems from a read error. No DNA is shown, since the ends of the CDR3 on it are uncertain; the CDR3 is the one TCRdb lists.

Sequencing was done on a sample of PBMCs. V usage is TRBV7-8 and J usage is TRBJ1-2. This receptor was obtained from a woman between 35 and 50 years old in good health. Some clones in this sample may be carry-over from other donors' samples. The CDR3 region is CASSLHTRDSHTS.